Here is one T cell receptor (beta chain) with its context. The antigen is unknown. This sample stems from a study of cytomegalovirus exposure and HLA in healthy donors. The germline V gene has CDR1 MGHDK and CDR2 SYGVNS. The J segment lost 4 bases and the V segment lost 3 bases, leaving 12 bases of the junction unmatched. This CDR3 region has 17 residues. Study-level findings and limits: 87-base-pair reads could not separate some V segments, including TRBV6-2 and TRBV6-3. Among TCR beta chains, those listed as cytomegalovirus-associated numbered over 150. Later analysis demonstrated an association between a missense DCLRE1C variant and TCR beta V- and J-gene trimming.

The PCR contained 60 Vbeta and 13 Jbeta primers. The assay was immunoSEQ multiplex PCR, and TCRdb's table has in-frame clones only and misses some. The table records under 140,000 clones, more than 65% of them present only once. The TCR was taken from a man aged 25 to 40 in good health and CMV-seropositive. The chain links TRBV25-1 to TRBJ1-5, with TRBD1 identical over 7 bases. The sample was PBMCs. CDR3 sequence reads: CASSDNISIRGNQPQHF. CDR3 DNA: TGTGCCAGCAGTGACAACATCTCCATCAGGGGGAATCAGCCCCAGCATTTT.